The T cell receptor (beta chain) described here comes from a study of beta chain features in type 1 diabetes (dated 2018 in TCRdb). With respect to the entire study: No differences in mean age, gender distribution, total cell number or subset yield were found between patients and healthy donors. A total of around 110,000,000 sorted cells were examined across all samples, and a strong correlation was observed between cell number per subset and RNA yield. The study compared the TCRB repertoires of sorted circulating CD4+ T cell subsets in recently diagnosed type 1 diabetes patients with those in matched healthy donors. Naive and central memory subsets were obtained from all 30 or so donors, but regulatory and stem cell-like memory subsets were isolated from only 8 patients and 8 healthy donors. On the study overall, not on this receptor specifically: Only small numbers of individuals were included in the HLA sub-analyses, which left unresolved whether HLA type had any influence on TCRB rearrangement. Because cDNA rather than genomic DNA was sequenced, highly expressing activated cells could have been over-represented, although no difference in activation and CD3 levels was found between groups. Type 1 diabetes patients showed a moderate but significant shortening of TCRB CDR3 length in all four CD4+ subsets. PCR might favor shorter templates, but patient and control samples were amplified and corrected together, so any skew would affect both groups equally. Patients with type 1 diabetes made fewer insertions and deleted more nucleotides at VDJ recombination sites, implying thymic rearrangement abnormalities. Naive, central memory and regulatory TCRB repertoires appeared to be more similar among patients than among healthy donors.

The entire isolated RNA was reverse transcribed using the High Capacity cDNA Reverse Transcription Kit, and thus expressed TCRB transcripts were sequenced. Naive, central memory and regulatory T cell samples underwent deep immunoSEQ sequencing, averaging roughly 3.4 million total reads per sample. After sorted cells were lysed in RLT buffer, RNA was extracted with DNase-treated RNeasy Micro or Mini kits, with the choice depending on cell number. Each cell subset was processed separately to prevent cross-contamination, with patient and healthy donor samples processed together. The immunoSEQ multiplex PCR was used to amplify TCRB sequences from cDNA, yielding 87-bp fragments that span the CDR3 region. Amplicons were sequenced on the Illumina HiSeq platform. The source study handled its data this way. Synthetic template baselines were used to correct PCR bias computationally, reads within Hamming distance 2 were collapsed, and singletons that could not be merged were discarded. Reads were aligned to IMGT to assign V, D and J genes, CDR3 length, and insertions or deletions at six rearrangement sites. Within each subset, clonotype counts were normalized to the number of sorted cells before true diversity and Gini coefficients were calculated with the tcR R package. The overlap coefficient, calculated on TCRB nucleotide sequences, was used to measure repertoire sharing. The clones in this table, taken by TCRdb from immuneACCESS, are in-frame only. Not every clone is retained; where verified, under half of the shortfall comes from an unresolved V gene, and the cause of the rest is unknown. V and J calls plus clone size are reproduced from that table; the DNA served to infer D and trimming. This sample holds hundreds of thousands of clones; around 15% were observed only once. The ten largest clones capture approximately 6.7% of the sample.

Each donor gave one peripheral blood draw, averaging approximately 120 mL, which was collected into heparinised tubes. A BD FACSAria II was used to sort naive, central memory, regulatory and stem cell-like memory CD4+ T cells with a panel that included CD45RO, CCR7, CD25, CD127, CD95 and CD27. Purity was above 98% for every sorted population. PBMCs were isolated immediately by Lymphoprep density gradient centrifugation and stained directly without culture. So that batch effects would be minimized, each experiment stained and sorted samples in pairs, pairing one healthy donor with one patient. A word on this clone: The target of this receptor is not known. No base-level quality is on record; no much larger clone is a single base apart.

Specimen: central memory CD4+ T cells from blood. The TCR comes from a man aged 25 to 40 in good health.

The CDR3 is CASSVTVDSDTQYF. In nucleotide form, the sequence is TGTGCCAGCAGCGTAACGGTCGACTCAGATACGCAGTATTTT. The sequence links TRBV9 to TRBJ2-3, with the identity of the D gene unclear. The CDR3 covers 14 residues, taking in both the cysteine and the phenylalanine. The only DNA kept is the CDR3, 42 bases in frame from the first base. Per the germline V gene, SGDLS is the CDR1 and YYNGEE is the CDR2. Deletion took 1 base off V and 4 bases off J, with a span of 10 bases between the germline ends. The full variable domain, with segments outside the CDR3 supplied by the reference TRBV9 and TRBJ2-3 proteins, appears as DSGVTQTPKHLITATGQRVTLRCSPRSGDLSVYWYQQSLDQGLQFLIQYYNGEERAKGNILERFSAQQFPDLHSELNLSSLELGDSALYFCASSVTVDSDTQYFGPGTRLTVL.